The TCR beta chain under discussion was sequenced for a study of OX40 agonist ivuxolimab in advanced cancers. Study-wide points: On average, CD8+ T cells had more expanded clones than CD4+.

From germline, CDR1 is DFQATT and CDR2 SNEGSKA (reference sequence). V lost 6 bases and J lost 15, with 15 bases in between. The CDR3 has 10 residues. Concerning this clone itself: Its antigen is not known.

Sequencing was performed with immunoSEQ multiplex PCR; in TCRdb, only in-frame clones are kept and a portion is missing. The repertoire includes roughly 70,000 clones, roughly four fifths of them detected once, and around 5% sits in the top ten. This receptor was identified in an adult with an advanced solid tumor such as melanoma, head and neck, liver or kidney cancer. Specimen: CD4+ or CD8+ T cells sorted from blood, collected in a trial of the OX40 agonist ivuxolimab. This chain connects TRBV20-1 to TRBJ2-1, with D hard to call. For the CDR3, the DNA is TGCAGTGCCTCCGGCCGGGTCCTGTTCTTC. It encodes CSASGRVLFF.